A single sample gave rise to the 13 T cell receptor beta chains below, sequenced in a study of T cell repertoires in cytomegalovirus infection. TCRdb re-called the reads with MiXCR, one entry per CDR3 protein. The data contain fewer than 950,000 distinct CDR3 sequences, 32% of them singletons. Their target antigens are unknown. Source: cultured CD8+ T cells from PBMCs, taken from culture after CMV antigen stimulation. These receptors all stem from a human donor in good health (CMV status not recorded). Some clones in this sample may be carry-over from other donors' samples.

J is TRBJ2-7 and V is TRBV5-4; 9 nucleotides match TRBD1. J gave up 3 bases and V 3 bases, and 4 bases lay outside the gene matches. CDR3 length: 14 residues. Germline V CDR1 and CDR2: SGHNT, YYREEE (reference sequence). CDR3 protein: CASSWGTGSYEQYV. DNA for the CDR3: TGTGCCAGCAGCTGGGGGACAGGGAGCTACGAGCAGTACGTC.

Only one count was recorded for this clonotype. The J gene is TRBJ2-3, the V gene TRBV4-2; D gene unclear. CDR3 length: 15 residues. V lost 3 bases and J lost 0, with 10 bases in between. Germline loops: CDR1 LGHNA, CDR2 YNFKEQ. The CDR3 DNA is TGTGCCAGCAGCCAGGACGGGTTTAGCACAGATACGCAGTATTTT. Its protein is CASSQDGFSTDTQYF.

On this clonotype: This may be a read error: a much more frequent sequence differs by one nucleotide. The genes are TRBV25-1 and TRBJ2-2; 9 nucleotides line up with TRBD1. The trim removed 4 bases at V and 7 bases at J, leaving 16 bases unmatched. Germline V gives CDR1 MGHDK, CDR2 SYGVNS. The CDR3 is made up of 18 amino acids. DNA of the CDR3: TGTGCCAGCAGTGCAAGGGGGGGGGGACAGGGCATTGTCGGGGAGCTGTTTTTT. This translates into CASSARGGGQGIVGELFF.

The chain has TRBV6-1 and TRBJ1-5; the D is unclear. CDR1 and CDR2 from the germline V gene are MNHNS and SASEGT. This CDR3 has 11 residues. DNA for the CDR3: TGTGCGAGAAGGGTTGGACAGCCCCAGCATTTT. Its translation: CARRVGQPQHF.

The chain has TRBV27 and TRBJ2-3; D could derive from TRBD1 or TRBD2 (5 bases each). CDR1 is MNHEY, CDR2 SMNVEV, per germline (reference sequence). The CDR3 has 17 residues. V lost 10 bases, J lost 0 bases, and 23 bases lay in between. CDR3 protein: CATRPGPQAFSTDTQYF. The CDR3 DNA reads TGTGCCACCCGACCGGGACCTCAGGCCTTTAGCACAGATACGCAGTATTTT.

This rearrangement joins TRBV11-3 to TRBJ2-1; 9 bases are shared with TRBD2. Trimming took 0 bases from V and 6 from J; bases not matched to a gene: 9. Per germline, CDR1 SGHNT and CDR2 YENEEA. The CDR3 is 17 residues long. The CDR3 sequence: CASSLELAGGPGNEQFF. CDR3 DNA sequence: TGTGCCAGCAGCTTAGAATTGGCGGGGGGGCCGGGCAATGAGCAGTTCTTC.

This rearrangement joins TRBV7-9 to TRBJ2-3, with TRBD2 identical over 10 bases. Per germline, CDR1 SEHNR and CDR2 FQNEAQ (reference sequence). This CDR3 region has 16 residues. The V gene end was trimmed by 5 bases and the J gene end by 7 bases; junction bases not matched to a gene: 12. The CDR3 nucleotides read TGTGCCAGCAGCCCCCCAGGTAGCGGGGGGACGAATACGCAGTATTTT. Translation: CASSPPGSGGTNTQYF.

This clonotype was observed a handful of times. The gene calls are TRBV12-3 or TRBV12-4 and TRBJ2-5, with 7 bases that match TRBD1. The ends lost 9 bases at V and 2 bases at J; junction bases unmatched: 6. The CDR3 is made up of 13 amino acids. The CDR3 region is CASKPGQQETQYF. The CDR3 DNA follows: TGTGCCAGTAAACCGGGACAGCAAGAGACCCAGTACTTC.

Ten or more counts support this clonotype. The V gene is TRBV20-1, the J gene TRBJ2-1; D might be TRBD2 (5 bases). The CDR3 contains 15 residues. Germline lookup yields CDR1 DFQATT and CDR2 SNEGSKA (reference sequence). V was cut by 0 bases and J by 9 bases, with 18 bases left in between. The CDR3 here is CSARDSGWESGEQFF. The CDR3 DNA follows: TGCAGTGCTAGAGACTCCGGCTGGGAGTCAGGTGAGCAGTTCTTC.

This clonotype was seen many times. V gene TRBV12-3 or TRBV12-4 combines with J gene TRBJ2-5, with D perhaps matching TRBD2 (5 bases). V was trimmed by 3 bases and J by 1 base, leaving 15 bases between them. The CDR3 consists of 16 residues. The CDR3 spells CASSFPRRPVQETQYF. In DNA form, the CDR3 reads TGTGCCAGCAGTTTTCCCAGGAGGCCAGTCCAAGAGACCCAGTACTTC.

The V gene is TRBV5-4, the J gene TRBJ2-7, with 9 bases fitting TRBD2. This CDR3 region has 17 residues. V lost 3 bases, J lost 1 base, and 11 bases stayed unmatched. The germline CDR1 and CDR2 sequences are SGHNT and YYREEE (reference sequence). In DNA, the CDR3 is TGTGCCAGCAGCTCTATAGCGGGGGCCCTTCCTTCCTACGAGCAGTACTTC. Its translation: CASSSIAGALPSYEQYF.

This sequence joins TRBV27 and TRBJ2-7; D call uncertain. Germline loops: CDR1 MNHEY, CDR2 SMNVEV (reference sequence). This CDR3 is built from 13 residues. The V and J ends lost 3 bases and 2 bases respectively, with 8 bases between them. CDR3: CASSFGFTYEQYF. The DNA for the CDR3 is TGTGCCAGCAGTTTTGGGTTTACCTACGAGCAGTACTTC.

This clonotype has just a few counts. This chain connects TRBV20-1 to TRBJ1-1; tentative D call: TRBD1 (5 bases). Per germline, CDR1 DFQATT and CDR2 SNEGSKA (reference sequence). V shed 6 bases and J shed 4 bases, with 12 bases lying between them. The CDR3 covers 12 residues. CDR3 sequence: CSAWDPGTEAFF. The CDR3 DNA is TGCAGTGCGTGGGACCCGGGCACTGAAGCTTTCTTT.